The sequence of this T cell receptor (beta chain) was determined in a study of T cells in Graves' hyperthyroidism and ophthalmopathy. Notes on the study in general: Stable hyperthyroidism was separated from ophthalmopathy by a model based on 13 V-J features.

The CDR3 loop spans 15 amino acids. V dropped 5 bases and J dropped 2 bases, with 13 bases sitting between them. Germline values: CDR1 SEHNR, CDR2 FQNEAQ (reference sequence). This clonotype was recorded only once. Its antigen remains unknown. Investigators excluded patients with uncontrolled infection, other autoimmune disease, pregnancy or lactation. Orbital computed tomography, thyroid ultrasound, serum thyroxine and TRAb, and clinical symptoms together informed the diagnoses. Out of approximately 10 ml of fresh peripheral blood came the PBMCs. Authors of the study amplified TCR beta CDR3 regions from RNA transcripts. A first-round RT-PCR of the TCR CDR3 used the HTBI primer set. TCRdb analysed the multiplex PCR reads with MiXCR anew, one entry per CDR3 protein. The sample records under 700,000 distinct CDR3 sequences, 16% being singletons.

The chain combines TRBV7-9 with TRBJ1-5, with D tentatively TRBD1 (5 bases). The sequence derives from a woman between 18 and 29 years old with Graves' hyperthyroidism. The sample taken for sequencing was blood. The CDR3 spells CASSPRGGGNQPQHF. The CDR3 bases are TGTGCCAGCAGCCCCCGGGGGGGGGGCAATCAGCCCCAGCATTTT.